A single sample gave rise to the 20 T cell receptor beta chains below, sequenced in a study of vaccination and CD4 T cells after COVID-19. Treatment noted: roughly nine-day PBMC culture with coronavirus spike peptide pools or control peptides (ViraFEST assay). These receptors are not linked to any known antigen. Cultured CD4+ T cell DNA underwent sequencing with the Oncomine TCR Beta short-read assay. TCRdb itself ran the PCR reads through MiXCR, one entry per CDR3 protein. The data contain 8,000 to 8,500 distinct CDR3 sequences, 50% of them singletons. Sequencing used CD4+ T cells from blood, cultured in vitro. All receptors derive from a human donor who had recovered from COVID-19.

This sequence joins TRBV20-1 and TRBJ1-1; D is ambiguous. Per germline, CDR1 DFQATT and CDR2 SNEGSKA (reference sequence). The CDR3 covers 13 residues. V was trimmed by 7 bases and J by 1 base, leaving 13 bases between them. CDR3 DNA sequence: TGCAGTGGAAAAACGGTGGGGAACACTGAAGCTTTCTTT. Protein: CSGKTVGNTEAFF.

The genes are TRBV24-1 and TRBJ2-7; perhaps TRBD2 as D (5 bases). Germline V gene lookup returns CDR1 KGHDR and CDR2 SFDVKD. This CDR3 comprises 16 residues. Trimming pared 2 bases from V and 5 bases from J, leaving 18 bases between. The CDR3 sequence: CATSDSKGATPHEQYF. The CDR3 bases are TGTGCCACCAGTGATTCAAAGGGAGCCACCCCCCACGAGCAGTACTTC.

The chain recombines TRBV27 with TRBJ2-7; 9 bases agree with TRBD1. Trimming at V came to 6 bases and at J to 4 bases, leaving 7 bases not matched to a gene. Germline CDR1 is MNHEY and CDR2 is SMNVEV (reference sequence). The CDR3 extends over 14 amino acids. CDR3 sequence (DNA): TGTGCCAGCAGCTTGGGGACAGGGAAGTACGAGCAGTACTTC. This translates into CASSLGTGKYEQYF.

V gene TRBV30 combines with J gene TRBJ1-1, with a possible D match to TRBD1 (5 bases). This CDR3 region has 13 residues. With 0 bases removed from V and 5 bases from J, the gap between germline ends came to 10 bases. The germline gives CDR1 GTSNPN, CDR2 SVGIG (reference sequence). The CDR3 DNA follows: TGTGCCTGGAGTGTCTCGGGGGGGACTGAAGCTTTCTTT. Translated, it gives CAWSVSGGTEAFF.

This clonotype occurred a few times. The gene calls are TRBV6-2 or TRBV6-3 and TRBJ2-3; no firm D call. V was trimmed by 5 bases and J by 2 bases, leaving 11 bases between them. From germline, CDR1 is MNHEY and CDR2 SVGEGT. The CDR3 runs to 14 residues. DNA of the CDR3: TGTGCCAGCAGTCCCCTCGCCTCCACAGATACGCAGTATTTT. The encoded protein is CASSPLASTDTQYF.

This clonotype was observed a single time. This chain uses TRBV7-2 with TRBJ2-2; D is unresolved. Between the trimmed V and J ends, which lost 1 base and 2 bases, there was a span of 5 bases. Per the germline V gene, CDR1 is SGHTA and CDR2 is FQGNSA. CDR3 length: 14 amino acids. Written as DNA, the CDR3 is TGTGCCAGCAGCTTAGACGTCAACACCGGGGAGCTGTTTTTT. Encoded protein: CASSLDVNTGELFF.

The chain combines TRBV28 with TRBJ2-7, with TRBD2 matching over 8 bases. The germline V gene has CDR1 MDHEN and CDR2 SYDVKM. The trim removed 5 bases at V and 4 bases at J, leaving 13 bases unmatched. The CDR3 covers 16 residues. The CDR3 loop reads CASSPATSGRRYEQYF. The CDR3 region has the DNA TGTGCCAGCAGTCCGGCCACTAGCGGAAGGAGGTACGAGCAGTACTTC.

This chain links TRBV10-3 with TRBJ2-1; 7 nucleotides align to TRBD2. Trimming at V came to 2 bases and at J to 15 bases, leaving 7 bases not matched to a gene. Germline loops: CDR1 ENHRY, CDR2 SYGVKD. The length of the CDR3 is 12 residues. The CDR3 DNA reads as TGTGCCATCAGTGAGGGGGAGGGCCCGCTGTTCTTC. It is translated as CAISEGEGPLFF.

CDR3 region: CASSPGLNMFRELFF. The CDR3 nucleotides are TGTGCCAGCAGCCCAGGACTCAATATGTTCCGGGAGCTGTTTTTT. J is TRBJ2-2 and V is TRBV7-3, with D possibly being TRBD2 (5 bases). CDR1 SGHTA and CDR2 FQGTGA come from the germline V gene. Between the trimmed V and J ends, which lost 5 bases and 9 bases, there was a span of 19 bases. The CDR3 sequence is 15 residues long.

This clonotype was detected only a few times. CDR3: CASNRDGTFVYGYTF. DNA for the CDR3: TGTGCCAGCAACCGAGACGGAACCTTCGTCTATGGCTACACCTTC. The chain has TRBV6-2 or TRBV6-3 and TRBJ1-2; D is unclear. This CDR3 region has 15 residues. CDR1 and CDR2 from the germline V gene are MNHEY and SVGEGT. The V end was cut by 7 bases, the J end by 4 bases, with 19 bases between.

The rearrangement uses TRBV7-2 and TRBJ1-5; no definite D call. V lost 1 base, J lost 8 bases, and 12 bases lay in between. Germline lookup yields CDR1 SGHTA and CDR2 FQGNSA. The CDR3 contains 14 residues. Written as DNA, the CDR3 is TGTGCCAGCAGCTTAGAACGGGGAATGAAGCCCCAGCATTTT. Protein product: CASSLERGMKPQHF.

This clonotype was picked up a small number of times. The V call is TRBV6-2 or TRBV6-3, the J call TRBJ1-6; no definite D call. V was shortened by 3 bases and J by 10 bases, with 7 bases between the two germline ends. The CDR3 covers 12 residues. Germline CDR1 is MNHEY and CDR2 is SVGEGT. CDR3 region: CASSYTGSPLHF. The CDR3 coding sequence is TGTGCCAGCAGTTATACGGGGTCACCCCTCCACTTT.

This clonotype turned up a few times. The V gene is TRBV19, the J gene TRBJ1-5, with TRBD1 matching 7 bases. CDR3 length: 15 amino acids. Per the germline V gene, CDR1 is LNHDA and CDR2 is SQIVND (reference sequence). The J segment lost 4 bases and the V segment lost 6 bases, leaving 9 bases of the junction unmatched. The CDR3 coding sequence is TGTGCCAGTAGAACTGGGACAGCTATGAATCAGCCCCAGCATTTT. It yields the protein CASRTGTAMNQPQHF.

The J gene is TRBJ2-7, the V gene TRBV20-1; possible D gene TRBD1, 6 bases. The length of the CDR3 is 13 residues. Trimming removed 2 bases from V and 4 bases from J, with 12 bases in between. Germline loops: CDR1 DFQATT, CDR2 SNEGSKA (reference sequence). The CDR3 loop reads CSARSTGRYEQYF. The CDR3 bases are TGCAGTGCTAGATCCACAGGGAGATACGAGCAGTACTTC.

CDR3 DNA: TGTGCCAGCAGTTTACCGGCCGCGGGAGGGCCGGGTGAGCAGTACTTC. This codes for CASSLPAAGGPGEQYF. The chain links TRBV28 to TRBJ2-7, with TRBD2 matching over 9 bases. The germline V gene encodes CDR1 MDHEN and CDR2 SYDVKM. The V segment lost 2 bases and the J segment 7 bases; nucleotides outside the gene matches: 12. The CDR3 runs 16 residues.

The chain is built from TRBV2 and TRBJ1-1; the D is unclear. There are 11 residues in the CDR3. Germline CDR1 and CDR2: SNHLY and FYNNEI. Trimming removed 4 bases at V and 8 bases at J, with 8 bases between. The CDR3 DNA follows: TGTGCCAGCAGTGCGCTTAGGGAAGCTTTCTTT. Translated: CASSALREAFF.

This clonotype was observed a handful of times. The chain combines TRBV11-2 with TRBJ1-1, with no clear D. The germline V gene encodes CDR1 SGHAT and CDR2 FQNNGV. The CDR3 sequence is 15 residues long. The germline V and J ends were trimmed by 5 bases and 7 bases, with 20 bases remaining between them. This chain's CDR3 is CASSHRREYGVEAFF. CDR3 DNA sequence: TGTGCCAGCAGCCACCGGCGCGAGTATGGTGTTGAAGCTTTCTTT.

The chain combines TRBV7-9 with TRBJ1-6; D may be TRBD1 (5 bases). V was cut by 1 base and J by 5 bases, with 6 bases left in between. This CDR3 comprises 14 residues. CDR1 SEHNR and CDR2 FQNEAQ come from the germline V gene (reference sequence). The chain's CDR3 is CASSLEGDNSPLHF. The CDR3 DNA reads TGTGCCAGCAGCTTAGAAGGGGATAATTCACCCCTCCACTTT.

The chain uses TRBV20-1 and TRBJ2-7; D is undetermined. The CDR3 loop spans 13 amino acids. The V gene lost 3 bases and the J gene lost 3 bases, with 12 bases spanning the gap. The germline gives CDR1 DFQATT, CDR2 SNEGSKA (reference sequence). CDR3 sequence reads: CSARGPSGYEQYF. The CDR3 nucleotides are TGCAGTGCTAGGGGCCCGTCCGGCTACGAGCAGTACTTC.

As DNA, the CDR3 is TGTGCCAGTAGTGTCTTTGGGGGGAGAGCTTTCTTT. Translated: CASSVFGGRAFF. The chain employs TRBV19 and TRBJ1-1; D is possibly TRBD1 (5 bases). The V end lost 5 bases, the J end lost 10 bases, and 14 bases lay between the germline ends. In germline, CDR1 is LNHDA, CDR2 SQIVND (reference sequence). The CDR3 consists of 12 residues.